A selection of T cell receptor beta chains follows, all from one sample in a study of blood T cell repertoires in COVID-19. The table came from immunoSEQ multiplex PCR; TCRdb's copy has only in-frame clones and leaves some out. The table has 68,000 or so clones, about 91% seen once. Sequencing was carried out using peripheral blood. The receptors stem from a man aged 40-55 years with COVID-19, enrolled during active disease. The CDR3 runs from the conserved cysteine through the conserved F or W. D genes are given only for firm matches. Size values are once, few and many counts, or a class for expanded clones, and some rows have none.

TRBV4-1,TRBD2,-,TRBJ2-3,TGCGCCAGCAGCCTGACCGGGACGGGGGGGACAGATACGCAGTATTTT,CASSLTGTGGTDTQYF
TRBV12-3/TRBV12-4,-,-,TRBJ1-1,TGTGCCAGCAGTCATACAGGGACTGAAGCTTTCTTT,CASSHTGTEAFF
TRBV7-2,-,-,TRBJ1-3,TGTGCCAGCAGCTTAGCGCCGGGCGCAGGGAAAGGAAACACCATATATTTT,CASSLAPGAGKGNTIYF
TRBV5-1,-,-,TRBJ1-1,TGCGCCAGCAGCTTGAATTCAGGGCGCGGCACTGAAGCTTTCTTT,CASSLNSGRGTEAFF
TRBV5-1,TRBD1,-,TRBJ2-1,TGCGCCAGCAGTAGGGAGACAGGGGGCCCCTATGAGCAGTTCTTC,CASSRETGGPYEQFF
TRBV5-4,-,-,TRBJ2-7,TGTGCCAGCAAGGAGGGCAGTCGCTACGAGCAGTACTTC,CASKEGSRYEQYF
TRBV5-1,-,-,TRBJ1-2,TGCGCCAGCAGCTTGATGGACACTTATGGCTACACCTTC,CASSLMDTYGYTF
TRBV5-1,TRBD2,few,TRBJ2-1,TGCGCCAGCAGCGCCCTTAGCGGGGGCGGCAATGAGCAGTTCTTC,CASSALSGGGNEQFF
TRBV5-1,TRBD1,-,TRBJ2-7,TGCGCCAGCAGCTTGGGGACAGGGGGCTCCTACGAGCAGTACTTC,CASSLGTGGSYEQYF
TRBV2,TRBD1,-,TRBJ1-6,TGTGCCAGCAGGGAGGGACAGGGTGCGAGTTCACCCCTCCACTTT,CASREGQGASSPLHF
TRBV28,-,-,TRBJ1-3,TGTGCCAGCAGTCAGCCTACAGTAGCTGGAAACACCATATATTTT,CASSQPTVAGNTIYF
TRBV30,-,-,TRBJ1-5,TGTGCCTGGAAGCGGATGGGAAGCAATCAGCCCCAGCATTTT,CAWKRMGSNQPQHF
TRBV30,-,few,TRBJ1-6,TGTGCCTGGAGTTTAGGAGGACTTAATAATTCACCCCTCCACTTT,CAWSLGGLNNSPLHF
TRBV6-5,TRBD1,-,TRBJ2-5,TGTGCCAGCAGTAAGGGACAGCTAGAGACCCAGTACTTC,CASSKGQLETQYF
TRBV3-1/TRBV3-2,TRBD2,-,TRBJ2-1,TGTGCCAGCAGCCCGTACTTAGCGGGGGGCAATGAGCAGTTCTTC,CASSPYLAGGNEQFF
TRBV4-2,TRBD2,-,TRBJ2-3,TGTGCCAGCAGCCAAGATGTGACTAGCGGGGGTGCCACAGATACGCAGTATTTT,CASSQDVTSGGATDTQYF
TRBV28,TRBD1,-,TRBJ1-1,TGTGCCAGCAGTTTTCCCAGGGGGCCCACTGAAGCTTTCTTT,CASSFPRGPTEAFF
TRBV13,-,-,TRBJ1-1,TGTGCCAGCAGAACTCCGGGGGCTGAAGCTTTCTTT,CASRTPGAEAFF
TRBV7-2,-,-,TRBJ2-1,TGTGCCAGCAGCACCTCACCCGGAGGGGCCATATACAATGAGCAGTTCTTC,CASSTSPGGAIYNEQFF
TRBV7-2,TRBD2,-,TRBJ2-3,TGTGCCAGCAACGGACTAGCGGGGGCTTATACGCAGTATTTT,CASNGLAGAYTQYF
TRBV9,TRBD1,-,TRBJ2-7,TGTGCCAGCAGCCCCCAACGGACAGGGCCCTACGAGCAGTACTTC,CASSPQRTGPYEQYF
TRBV19,TRBD1,few,TRBJ1-2,TGTGCCAGTAGTAGACAGGGCTATGGCTACACCTTC,CASSRQGYGYTF
TRBV19,TRBD2,-,TRBJ2-3,TGTGCCAGTAGTTCGCCGGGACTAGCGGGGGGCACAGATACGCAGTATTTT,CASSSPGLAGGTDTQYF
TRBV6-5,TRBD1,-,TRBJ2-1,TGTGCCACCTCGGACAGGGGGAACAATGAGCAGTTCTTC,CATSDRGNNEQFF
TRBV5-1,TRBD1,-,TRBJ2-2,TGCGCCAGCAGCTCTGGGACAGGGGTCTCCGGGGAGCTGTTTTTT,CASSSGTGVSGELFF
TRBV5-1,-,-,TRBJ2-3,TGCGCCAGCAGCGCCGGCTGGGGGGGCGGCACAGATACGCAGTATTTT,CASSAGWGGGTDTQYF
TRBV19,TRBD1,-,TRBJ1-2,TGTGCCAGTAGTAGGGCCAGGGGGTCTGGCTATGGCTACACCTTC,CASSRARGSGYGYTF
TRBV7-2,-,-,TRBJ2-1,TGTGCCAGCAGCTTAGGAGAGAACAATGAGCAGTTCTTC,CASSLGENNEQFF
TRBV15,TRBD2,-,TRBJ2-1,TGTGCCACCAGCAGAGCTAGCGGGGTTTGGGTTGAGCAGTTCTTC,CATSRASGVWVEQFF
TRBV28,TRBD1,medium-sized,TRBJ2-7,TGTGCCAGCACCAACTCCGGGACAGCCTACGAGCAGTACTTC,CASTNSGTAYEQYF
TRBV7-3,TRBD1,once,TRBJ2-1,TGTGCCAGCAGCGCCAACAGGGGCAATGAGCAGTTCTTC,CASSANRGNEQFF
TRBV4-2,TRBD2,once,TRBJ2-3,TGTGCCAGCAGCCCACCGCCCAGCGGGGGGGCCCCAGATACGCAGTATTTT,CASSPPPSGGAPDTQYF
TRBV10-2,TRBD1,-,TRBJ2-1,TGCGCCAGCAGCAGACAGTCAGGGGGCTTCGATGAGCAGTTCTTC,CASSRQSGGFDEQFF
TRBV4-2,-,-,TRBJ1-5,TGTGCCAGCAGCCAGGAACAGAATCAGCCCCAGCATTTT,CASSQEQNQPQHF
TRBV28,-,-,TRBJ2-1,TGTGCCAGCACCGCACTCGATAATGAGCAGTTCTTC,CASTALDNEQFF
TRBV4-2,TRBD2,-,TRBJ2-5,TGTGCCAGCAGCCCAGGCGGACTAGCGGGGGGGAAAGGACAAGAGACCCAGTACTTC,CASSPGGLAGGKGQETQYF
TRBV29-1,-,-,TRBJ1-2,TGCAGCGTTGGGGGGGGCAACTATGGCTACACCTTC,CSVGGGNYGYTF
TRBV5-8,-,once,TRBJ2-1,TGTGCCAGCAGCCCCGAGGGCAGATCCTACAATGAGCAGTTCTTC,CASSPEGRSYNEQFF
TRBV30,-,-,TRBJ1-1,TGTGCCTGGAGCCCCCCGGGTACTGAAGCTTTCTTT,CAWSPPGTEAFF
TRBV28,TRBD1,-,TRBJ2-3,TGTGCCACCGACAGGGGCTATACGCAGTATTTT,CATDRGYTQYF
TRBV3-1/TRBV3-2,TRBD1,-,TRBJ1-2,TGTGCCAGCAGCGATGGGACAGCCTATGGCTACACCTTC,CASSDGTAYGYTF
TRBV5-4,-,-,TRBJ1-2,TGTGCCAGCAGCATGACACAGGGAGGGAACTATGGCTACACCTTC,CASSMTQGGNYGYTF
TRBV30,TRBD1,-,TRBJ1-3,TGTGCCTCTACCGGGCAGGGGGCTACTGGAAACACCATATATTTT,CASTGQGATGNTIYF
TRBV29-1,-,once,TRBJ1-1,TGCAGCGTTGAAGGTCAAATGAACACTGAAGCTTTCTTT,CSVEGQMNTEAFF
TRBV5-1,-,-,TRBJ1-1,TGCGCCAGCAGCTTCGGGGGTCTGAACACTGAAGCTTTCTTT,CASSFGGLNTEAFF
TRBV27,TRBD1,-,TRBJ2-1,TGTGCCAGCAGACCAACGTTTAAGGGACAGTGGGACAATGAGCAGTTCTTC,CASRPTFKGQWDNEQFF
TRBV27,TRBD2,-,TRBJ2-3,TGTGCCAGCAGTGCCAGGGAGGGAGATACGCAGTATTTT,CASSAREGDTQYF
TRBV19,TRBD1,-,TRBJ1-2,TGTGCCAGTGAGGCGGGGACAGCTAACTATGGCTACACCTTC,CASEAGTANYGYTF
TRBV13,TRBD1,once,TRBJ1-1,TGTGCCAGCAGCCTCCCGGACAGGGGGAACACTGAAGCTTTCTTT,CASSLPDRGNTEAFF
TRBV29-1,-,-,TRBJ2-7,TGCAGCATCGAAGGGTCGGGTGCTGAGAGCGAGCAGTACTTC,CSIEGSGAESEQYF
TRBV4-1,TRBD2,-,TRBJ2-3,TGCGCCAGCAGGGCTAGCGGGGCTCCTAGCACAGATACGCAGTATTTT,CASRASGAPSTDTQYF
TRBV30,-,-,TRBJ1-6,TGTGCCTGGACTTACTACGGGGATTCACCCCTCCACTTT,CAWTYYGDSPLHF
TRBV15,TRBD1,-,TRBJ1-4,TGTGCCACTAGCGGGCAGGGGGCGAGGAGTGCAGCTAATGAAAAACTGTTTTTT,CATSGQGARSAANEKLFF
TRBV19,TRBD1,-,TRBJ1-6,TGTGCCAGTAGTCTAGGGGCCAGGGGGTCACCCCTCCACTTT,CASSLGARGSPLHF
TRBV9,-,-,TRBJ2-1,TGTGCCAGCAGCGTCGGACTTGGACTGGCTTCCTACAATGAGCAGTTCTTC,CASSVGLGLASYNEQFF
TRBV29-1,TRBD1,-,TRBJ1-2,TGCAGCGTAGCACTAACAGGGGGAGACTATGGCTACACCTTC,CSVALTGGDYGYTF
TRBV7-6,-,-,TRBJ2-3,TGTGCCAGCAGCCCCCTGGGCGGGATCACAGATACGCAGTATTTT,CASSPLGGITDTQYF
TRBV5-1,TRBD2,-,TRBJ2-7,TGCGCCAGCAGCTTGCCTCGTAGCGGGGGGTCCAGCTCCTACGAGCAGTACTTC,CASSLPRSGGSSSYEQYF
TRBV19,TRBD1,-,TRBJ2-1,TGTGCCAGTAGCCGCCAGGGGGCCAATGAGCAGTTCTTC,CASSRQGANEQFF